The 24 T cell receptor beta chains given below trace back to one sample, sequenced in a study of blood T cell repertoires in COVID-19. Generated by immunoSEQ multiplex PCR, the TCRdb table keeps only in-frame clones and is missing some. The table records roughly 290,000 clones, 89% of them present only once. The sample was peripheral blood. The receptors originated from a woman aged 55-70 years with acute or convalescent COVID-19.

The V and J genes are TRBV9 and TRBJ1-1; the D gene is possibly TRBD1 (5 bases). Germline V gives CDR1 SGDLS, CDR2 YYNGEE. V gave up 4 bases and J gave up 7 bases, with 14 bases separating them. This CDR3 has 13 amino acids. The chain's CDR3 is CASSPPGRDEAFF. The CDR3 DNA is TGTGCCAGCAGCCCCCCAGGGAGGGATGAAGCTTTCTTT.

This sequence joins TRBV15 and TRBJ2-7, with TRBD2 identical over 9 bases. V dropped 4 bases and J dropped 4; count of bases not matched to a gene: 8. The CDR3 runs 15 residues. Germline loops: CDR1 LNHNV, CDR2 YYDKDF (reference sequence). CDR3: CATSILSGGFYEQYF. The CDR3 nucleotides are TGTGCCACCAGCATTCTTAGCGGGGGTTTTTACGAGCAGTACTTC.

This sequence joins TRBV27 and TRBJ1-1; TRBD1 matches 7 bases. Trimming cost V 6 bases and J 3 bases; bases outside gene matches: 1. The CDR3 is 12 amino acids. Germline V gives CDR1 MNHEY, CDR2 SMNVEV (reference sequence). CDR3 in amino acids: CASRDRDTEAFF. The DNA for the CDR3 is TGTGCCAGCAGAGACAGGGACACTGAAGCTTTCTTT.

The CDR3: CASNVGGTGYTIYF. As DNA, the CDR3 is TGTGCCAGTAATGTCGGAGGGACGGGGTACACCATATATTTT. This chain joins TRBV19 and TRBJ1-3; tentative D call: TRBD1 (5 bases). Germline V gene data show CDR1 as LNHDA and CDR2 as SQIVND (reference sequence). There are 14 residues in the CDR3. Trimming took off 7 bases at V and 8 bases at J, with 18 bases between the two ends.

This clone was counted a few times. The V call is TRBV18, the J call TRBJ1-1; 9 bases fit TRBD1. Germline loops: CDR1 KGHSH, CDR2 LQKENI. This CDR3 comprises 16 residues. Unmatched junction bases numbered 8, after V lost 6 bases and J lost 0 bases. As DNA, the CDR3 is TGTGCCAGCTCGACCGGGACAGGGATCATGAACACTGAAGCTTTCTTT. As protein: CASSTGTGIMNTEAFF.

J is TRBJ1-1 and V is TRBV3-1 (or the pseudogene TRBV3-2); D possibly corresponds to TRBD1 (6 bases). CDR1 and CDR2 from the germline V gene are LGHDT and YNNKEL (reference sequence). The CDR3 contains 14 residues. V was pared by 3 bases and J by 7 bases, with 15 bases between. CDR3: CASSHMDRKREAFF. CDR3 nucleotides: TGTGCCAGCAGCCACATGGACAGAAAACGTGAAGCTTTCTTT.

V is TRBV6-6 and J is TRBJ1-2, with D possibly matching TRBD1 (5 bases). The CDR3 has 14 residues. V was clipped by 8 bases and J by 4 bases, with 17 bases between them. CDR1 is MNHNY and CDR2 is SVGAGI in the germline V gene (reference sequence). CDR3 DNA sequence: TGTGCCAGCCAGACGAGGGGAGGCGGCTATGGCTACACCTTC. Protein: CASQTRGGGYGYTF.

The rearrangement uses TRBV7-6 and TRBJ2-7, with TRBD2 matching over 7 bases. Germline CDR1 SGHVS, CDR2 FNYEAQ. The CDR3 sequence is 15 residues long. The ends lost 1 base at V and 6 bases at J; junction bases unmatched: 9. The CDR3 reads CASSLGAGVSFEQYF. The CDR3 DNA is TGTGCCAGCAGCTTAGGGGCGGGAGTGTCATTCGAGCAGTACTTC. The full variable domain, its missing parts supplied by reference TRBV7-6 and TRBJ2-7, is GAGVSQSPRYKVTKRGQDVALRCDPISGHVSLYWYRQALGQGPEFLTYFNYEAQQDKSGLPNDRFSAERPEGSISTLTIQRTEQRDSAMYRCASSLGAGVSFEQYFGPGTRLTVT.

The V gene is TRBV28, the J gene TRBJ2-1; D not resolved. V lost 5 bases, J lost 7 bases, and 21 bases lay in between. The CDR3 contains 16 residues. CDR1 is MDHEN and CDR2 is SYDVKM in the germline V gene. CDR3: CASSPIRSLPLNEQFF. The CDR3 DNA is TGTGCCAGCAGTCCCATACGTTCTCTTCCCCTAAATGAGCAGTTCTTC.

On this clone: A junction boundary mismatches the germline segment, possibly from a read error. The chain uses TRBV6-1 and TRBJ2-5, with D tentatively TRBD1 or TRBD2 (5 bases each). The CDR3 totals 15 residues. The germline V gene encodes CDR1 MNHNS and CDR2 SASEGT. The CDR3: CASSEGAGRRETQYF. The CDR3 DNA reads TGTGCCAGCAGCGAAGGGGCGGGTAGAAGAGAGACCCAGTACTTC.

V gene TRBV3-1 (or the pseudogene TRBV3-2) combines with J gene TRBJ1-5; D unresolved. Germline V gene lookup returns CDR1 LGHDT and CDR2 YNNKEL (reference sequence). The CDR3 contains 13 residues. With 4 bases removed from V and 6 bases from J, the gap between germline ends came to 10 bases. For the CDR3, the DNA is TGTGCCAGCAGCCCCCCGGGGTTTCAGCCCCAGCATTTT. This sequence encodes CASSPPGFQPQHF.

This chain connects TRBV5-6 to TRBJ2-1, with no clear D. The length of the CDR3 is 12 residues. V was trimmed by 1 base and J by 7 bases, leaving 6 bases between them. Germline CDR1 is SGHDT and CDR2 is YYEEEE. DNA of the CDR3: TGTGCCAGCAGCTTGCCCCAGAATGAGCAGTTCTTC. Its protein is CASSLPQNEQFF.

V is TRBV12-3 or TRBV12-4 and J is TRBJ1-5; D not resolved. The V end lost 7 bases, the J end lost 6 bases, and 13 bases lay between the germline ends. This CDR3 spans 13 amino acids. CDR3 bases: TGTGCCAGCACTACCGGTAGAGCTCAGCCCCAGCATTTT. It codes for CASTTGRAQPQHF.

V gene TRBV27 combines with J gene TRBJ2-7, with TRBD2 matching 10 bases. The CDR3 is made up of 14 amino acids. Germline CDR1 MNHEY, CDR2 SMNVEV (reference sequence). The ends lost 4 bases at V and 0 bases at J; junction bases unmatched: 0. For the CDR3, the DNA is TGTGCCAGCAGTTGGACTAGCGGCTCCTACGAGCAGTACTTC. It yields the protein CASSWTSGSYEQYF.

This CDR3 is CASSPRFIGNQPQHF. DNA for the CDR3: TGTGCCAGCAGTCCCCGATTTATAGGCAATCAGCCCCAGCATTTT. This chain joins TRBV27 and TRBJ1-5; D is undetermined. Looked up from germline, CDR1 is MNHEY and CDR2 is SMNVEV (reference sequence). The V end lost 5 bases, the J end lost 2 bases, and 13 bases lay between the germline ends. The CDR3 covers 15 residues.

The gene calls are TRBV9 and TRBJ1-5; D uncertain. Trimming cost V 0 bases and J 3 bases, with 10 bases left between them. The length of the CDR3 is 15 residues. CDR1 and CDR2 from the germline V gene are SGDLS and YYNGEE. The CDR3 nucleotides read TGTGCCAGCAGCGTAGGCGGTCAGATCAATCAGCCCCAGCATTTT. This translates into CASSVGGQINQPQHF.

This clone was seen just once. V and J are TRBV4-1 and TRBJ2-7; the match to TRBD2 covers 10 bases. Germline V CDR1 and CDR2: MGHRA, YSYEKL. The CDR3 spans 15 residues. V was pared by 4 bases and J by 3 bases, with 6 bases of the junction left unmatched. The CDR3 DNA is TGCGCCAGCAGCCCGTGGACTAGCGGAAGCTACGAGCAGTACTTC. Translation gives CASSPWTSGSYEQYF.

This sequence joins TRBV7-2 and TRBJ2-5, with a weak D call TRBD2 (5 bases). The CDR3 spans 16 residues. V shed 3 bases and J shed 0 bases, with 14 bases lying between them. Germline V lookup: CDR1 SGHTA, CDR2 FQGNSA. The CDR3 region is CASSFWRTRDQETQYF. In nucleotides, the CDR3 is TGTGCCAGCAGCTTTTGGCGGACTCGGGACCAAGAGACCCAGTACTTC.

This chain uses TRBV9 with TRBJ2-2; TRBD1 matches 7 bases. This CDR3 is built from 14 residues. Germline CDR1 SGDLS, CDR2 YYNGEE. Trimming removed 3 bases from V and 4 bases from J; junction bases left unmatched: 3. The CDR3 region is CASSATGFTGELFF. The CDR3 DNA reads TGTGCCAGCAGCGCGACAGGGTTCACCGGGGAGCTGTTTTTT. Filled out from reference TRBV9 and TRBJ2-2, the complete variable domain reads DSGVTQTPKHLITATGQRVTLRCSPRSGDLSVYWYQQSLDQGLQFLIQYYNGEERAKGNILERFSAQQFPDLHSELNLSSLELGDSALYFCASSATGFTGELFFGEGSRLTVL.

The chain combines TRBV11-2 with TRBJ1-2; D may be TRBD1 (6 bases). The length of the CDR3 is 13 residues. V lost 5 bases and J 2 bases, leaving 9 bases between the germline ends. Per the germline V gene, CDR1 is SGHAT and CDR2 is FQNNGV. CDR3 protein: CASSVQGNYGYTF. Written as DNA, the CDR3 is TGTGCCAGCAGCGTTCAGGGGAACTATGGCTACACCTTC.

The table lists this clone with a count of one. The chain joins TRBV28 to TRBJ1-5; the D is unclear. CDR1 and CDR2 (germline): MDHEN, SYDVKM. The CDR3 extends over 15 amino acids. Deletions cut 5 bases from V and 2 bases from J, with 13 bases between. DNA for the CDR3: TGTGCCAGCAGTATTGGGCCTGAGCGCAATCAGCCCCAGCATTTT. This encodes CASSIGPERNQPQHF. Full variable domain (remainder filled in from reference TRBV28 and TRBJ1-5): DVKVTQSSRYLVKRTGEKVFLECVQDMDHENMFWYRQDPGLGLRLIYFSYDVKMKEKGDIPEGYSVSREKKERFSLILESASTNQTSMYLCASSIGPERNQPQHFGDGTRLSIL.

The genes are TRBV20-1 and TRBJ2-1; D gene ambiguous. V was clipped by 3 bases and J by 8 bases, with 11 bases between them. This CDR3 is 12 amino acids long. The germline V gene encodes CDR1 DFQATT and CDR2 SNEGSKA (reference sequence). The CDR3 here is CSASFRFDEQFF. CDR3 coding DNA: TGCAGTGCTAGTTTTCGGTTCGATGAGCAGTTCTTC.

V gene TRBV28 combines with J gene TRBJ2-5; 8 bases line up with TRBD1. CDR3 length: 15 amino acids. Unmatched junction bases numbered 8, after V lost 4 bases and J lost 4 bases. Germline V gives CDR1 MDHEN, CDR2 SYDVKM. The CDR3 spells CASSSPGQGLETQYF. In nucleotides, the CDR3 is TGTGCCAGCAGTTCCCCCGGACAGGGATTAGAGACCCAGTACTTC.

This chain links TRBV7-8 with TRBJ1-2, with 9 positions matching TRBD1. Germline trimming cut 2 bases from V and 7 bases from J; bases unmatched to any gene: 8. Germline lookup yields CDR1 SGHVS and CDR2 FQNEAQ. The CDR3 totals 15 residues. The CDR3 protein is CASSLRLQGASGYTF. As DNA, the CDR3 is TGTGCCAGCAGCTTACGTCTACAGGGGGCCAGTGGCTACACCTTC.